These T cell receptor beta chains were read from a single sample in a study of control samples from healthy donors and cancer patients. Measured with immunoSEQ multiplex PCR; TCRdb has only the in-frame clones, and not every one. The sample includes about 160,000 clones, approximately 94% of them seen just once. The sequencing sample was made of blood. The receptors stem from a woman between 35 and 50 years old in good health. CDR3s include the opening cysteine and the closing phenylalanine or tryptophan. Fields, in order: clone size, J gene, D gene, V gene, CDR3 DNA, CDR3 protein. D genes are given only for firm matches. Size is omitted from some rows. Given values are once, few, many or a class for expanded clones.

abundance: -; j_gene: TRBJ2-5; d_gene: -; v_gene: TRBV18; CDR3nt: TGTGCCAGCTCACCAAGAGGAGAGACCCAGTACTTC; CDR3aa: CASSPRGETQYF
abundance: -; j_gene: TRBJ1-3; d_gene: -; v_gene: TRBV12-5; CDR3nt: TGTGCTAGTGGTTTGGCCGCTGGCTCTGGAAACACCATATATTTT; CDR3aa: CASGLAAGSGNTIYF
abundance: -; j_gene: TRBJ1-3; d_gene: -; v_gene: TRBV28; CDR3nt: TGTGCCAGCAGTATACTTGACACCTCTGGAAACACCATATATTTT; CDR3aa: CASSILDTSGNTIYF
abundance: -; j_gene: TRBJ1-1; d_gene: TRBD1; v_gene: TRBV7-6; CDR3nt: TGTGCCAGCAGCTCGAGACAGGGACCGAACACTGAAGCTTTCTTT; CDR3aa: CASSSRQGPNTEAFF
abundance: once; j_gene: TRBJ1-2; d_gene: -; v_gene: TRBV2; CDR3nt: TGTGCCAGCAGCGAAGATTTCTACCGGGGGCTCAAGGTGGGCTACACCTTC; CDR3aa: CASSEDFYRGLKVGYTF
abundance: few; j_gene: TRBJ2-2; d_gene: -; v_gene: TRBV4-3; CDR3nt: TGCGCCAGCAGCCAAGATCTAAGCGGAGCTAAGCACGGGGAGCTGTTTTTT; CDR3aa: CASSQDLSGAKHGELFF
abundance: -; j_gene: TRBJ1-1; d_gene: -; v_gene: TRBV11-1; CDR3nt: TGTGCCAGCACTACCCGCAGGGGACGGAGGACTGAAGCTTTCTTT; CDR3aa: CASTTRRGRRTEAFF
abundance: -; j_gene: TRBJ1-4; d_gene: TRBD1; v_gene: TRBV7-8; CDR3nt: TGTGCCAGCAGCTTAGAATTCCACAGGGGTGAAAAACTGTTTTTT; CDR3aa: CASSLEFHRGEKLFF
abundance: -; j_gene: TRBJ2-7; d_gene: -; v_gene: TRBV5-6; CDR3nt: TGTGCCAGCGAAGTAGCAGGGCGTAACTACGAGCAGTACTTC; CDR3aa: CASEVAGRNYEQYF
abundance: -; j_gene: TRBJ2-4; d_gene: TRBD1; v_gene: TRBV6-5; CDR3nt: TGTGCCAGCACCAACCTACAGGGGAGAAGGAACATTCAGTACTTC; CDR3aa: CASTNLQGRRNIQYF
abundance: -; j_gene: TRBJ2-3; d_gene: -; v_gene: TRBV10-3; CDR3nt: TGTGCCATCAGTGAACCCAGGGGATTTGGCACAGATACGCAGTATTTT; CDR3aa: CAISEPRGFGTDTQYF
abundance: -; j_gene: TRBJ1-1; d_gene: -; v_gene: TRBV7-2; CDR3nt: TGTGCCAGCAGCTTAGCTGCCAGTATGAACACTGAAGCTTTCTTT; CDR3aa: CASSLAASMNTEAFF
abundance: -; j_gene: TRBJ1-4; d_gene: -; v_gene: TRBV7-9; CDR3nt: TGTGCCAGCAGCTTATTGCATTGGGGGGAGGATGAAAAACTGTTTTTT; CDR3aa: CASSLLHWGEDEKLFF
abundance: -; j_gene: TRBJ1-6; d_gene: TRBD1; v_gene: TRBV3-1/TRBV3-2; CDR3nt: TGTGCCAGCCAGGTACAGGGGTTGGATTCACCCCTCCACTTT; CDR3aa: CASQVQGLDSPLHF
abundance: once; j_gene: TRBJ2-4; d_gene: -; v_gene: TRBV7-9; CDR3nt: TGTGCCAGCAGCTCCGCTCTAAAGCGCATTCAGTACTTC; CDR3aa: CASSSALKRIQYF
abundance: -; j_gene: TRBJ1-5; d_gene: TRBD1; v_gene: TRBV18; CDR3nt: TGTGCCAGCTCACCGGACAGGCAAAATCAGCCCCAGCATTTT; CDR3aa: CASSPDRQNQPQHF
abundance: -; j_gene: TRBJ1-1; d_gene: -; v_gene: TRBV21-1; CDR3nt: TGTGCCAGCAGCAAAGATGAGGGCCCGGGCACTGAAGCTTTCTTT; CDR3aa: CASSKDEGPGTEAFF
abundance: -; j_gene: TRBJ1-2; d_gene: -; v_gene: TRBV7-2; CDR3nt: TGTGCCAGCAGCCAATTTGCGGGGGTAGCGGATGGCTACACCTTC; CDR3aa: CASSQFAGVADGYTF
abundance: -; j_gene: TRBJ2-1; d_gene: TRBD1; v_gene: TRBV6-2/TRBV6-3; CDR3nt: TGTGCCAGCAGCCCCAAGTCAGGACAGGGGGCAAATGAGCAGTTCTTC; CDR3aa: CASSPKSGQGANEQFF
abundance: -; j_gene: TRBJ2-7; d_gene: -; v_gene: TRBV12-5; CDR3nt: TGTGCTAGTGGTTTGGTACGAGGAGTGGGAACCTACGAGCAGTACTTC; CDR3aa: CASGLVRGVGTYEQYF
abundance: -; j_gene: TRBJ1-2; d_gene: TRBD1; v_gene: TRBV19; CDR3nt: TGTGCCAGTAGTATCGATCGGGACAGGGGGCCTGGCTACACCTTC; CDR3aa: CASSIDRDRGPGYTF
abundance: once; j_gene: TRBJ1-2; d_gene: -; v_gene: TRBV5-1; CDR3nt: TGCGCCAGCAGCTTGGGACCCGGAGCCGCTAACTATGGCTACACCTTC; CDR3aa: CASSLGPGAANYGYTF
abundance: once; j_gene: TRBJ1-1; d_gene: -; v_gene: TRBV29-1; CDR3nt: TGCAGCGCCCAGGCGGGGGGCCTAGGAGCTGAAGCTTTCTTT; CDR3aa: CSAQAGGLGAEAFF
abundance: -; j_gene: TRBJ2-5; d_gene: -; v_gene: TRBV3-1/TRBV3-2; CDR3nt: TGTGCCAGCAGCCAGGCGGGACAGCAAGAGACCCAGTACTTC; CDR3aa: CASSQAGQQETQYF
abundance: -; j_gene: TRBJ1-4; d_gene: TRBD1; v_gene: TRBV11-2; CDR3nt: TGTGCCAGCAGCTTAGAACGCTGGACAGGGTATGAAAAACTGTTTTTT; CDR3aa: CASSLERWTGYEKLFF
abundance: once; j_gene: TRBJ2-3; d_gene: -; v_gene: TRBV5-1; CDR3nt: TGCGCCAGCAGCTTGTCGGGGGGCAACACAGATACGCAGTATTTT; CDR3aa: CASSLSGGNTDTQYF
abundance: -; j_gene: TRBJ1-2; d_gene: -; v_gene: TRBV6-6; CDR3nt: TGTGCCAGCAGTTACGCCCAGGGGATAGACGGCTACACCTTC; CDR3aa: CASSYAQGIDGYTF
abundance: -; j_gene: TRBJ1-4; d_gene: -; v_gene: TRBV25-1; CDR3nt: TGTGCCAGCAGTGAATGGGGAGGGGGAGATGAAAAACTGTTTTTT; CDR3aa: CASSEWGGGDEKLFF
abundance: -; j_gene: TRBJ2-3; d_gene: -; v_gene: TRBV5-8; CDR3nt: TGTGCCAGCAGACGAAACACAGATACGCAGTATTTT; CDR3aa: CASRRNTDTQYF
abundance: -; j_gene: TRBJ1-2; d_gene: -; v_gene: TRBV9; CDR3nt: TGTGCCAGCCGACGGGGGGTGCAGAACGACTATGGCTACACCTTC; CDR3aa: CASRRGVQNDYGYTF
abundance: -; j_gene: TRBJ2-7; d_gene: -; v_gene: TRBV5-1; CDR3nt: TGCGCCAGCAGCTTGAGCGGAGGGGGTTCCTACGAGCAGTACTTC; CDR3aa: CASSLSGGGSYEQYF
abundance: -; j_gene: TRBJ2-1; d_gene: -; v_gene: TRBV3-1/TRBV3-2; CDR3nt: TGTGCCAGCAGCCCCTCCTACAATGAGCAGTTCTTC; CDR3aa: CASSPSYNEQFF
abundance: -; j_gene: TRBJ1-1; d_gene: TRBD1; v_gene: TRBV7-2; CDR3nt: TGTGCCAGCAGCTTAAAAGGGGGCATCGAAGCTTTCTTT; CDR3aa: CASSLKGGIEAFF
abundance: -; j_gene: TRBJ2-1; d_gene: TRBD1; v_gene: TRBV5-6; CDR3nt: TGTGCCAGCAGCCTACCCGGACAGGGGGCGAGGGAGCAGTTCTTC; CDR3aa: CASSLPGQGAREQFF
abundance: -; j_gene: TRBJ2-3; d_gene: -; v_gene: TRBV5-1; CDR3nt: TGCGCCAGCAGCCAAAGCACAGATACGCAGTATTTT; CDR3aa: CASSQSTDTQYF